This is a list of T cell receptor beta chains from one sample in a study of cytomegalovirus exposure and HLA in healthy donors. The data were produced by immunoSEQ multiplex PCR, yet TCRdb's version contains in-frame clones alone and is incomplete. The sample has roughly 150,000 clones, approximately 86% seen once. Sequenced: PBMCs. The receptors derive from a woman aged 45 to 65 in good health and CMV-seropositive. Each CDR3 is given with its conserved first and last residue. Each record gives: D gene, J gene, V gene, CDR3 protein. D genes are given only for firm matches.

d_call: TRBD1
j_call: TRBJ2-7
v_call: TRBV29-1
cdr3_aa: CSVSGQGDEQYF

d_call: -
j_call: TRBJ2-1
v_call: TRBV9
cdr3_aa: CASSVGRGTYNEQFF

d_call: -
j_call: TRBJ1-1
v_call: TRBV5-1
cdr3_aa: CASSFRQAPMEAFF

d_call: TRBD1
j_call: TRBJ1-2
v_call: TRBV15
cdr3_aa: CATSSLGQDQYGYTF

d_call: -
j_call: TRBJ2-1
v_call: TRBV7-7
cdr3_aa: CASSLGLAGPNEQFF

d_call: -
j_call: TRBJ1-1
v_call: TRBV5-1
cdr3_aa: CASSLSRGNTEAFF

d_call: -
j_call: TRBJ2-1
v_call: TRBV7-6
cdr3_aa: CASSLGGPSSYNEQFF

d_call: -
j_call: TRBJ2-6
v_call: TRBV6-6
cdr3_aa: CASTSEGSGANVLTF

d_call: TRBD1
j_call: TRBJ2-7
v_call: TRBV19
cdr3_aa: CASRSGTGASKQYF

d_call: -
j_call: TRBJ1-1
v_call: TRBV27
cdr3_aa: CASSTPSAGNTEAFF

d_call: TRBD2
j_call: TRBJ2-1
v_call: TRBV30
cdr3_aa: CAWSGDSGGLYNEQFF

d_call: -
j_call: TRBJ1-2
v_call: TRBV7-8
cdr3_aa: CASTEYSPSLDYYGYTF

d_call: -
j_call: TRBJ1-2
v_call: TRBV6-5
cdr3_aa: CASRQTGNYGYTF

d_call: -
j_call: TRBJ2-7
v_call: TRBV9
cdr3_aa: CASSVGLPSSHEQYF

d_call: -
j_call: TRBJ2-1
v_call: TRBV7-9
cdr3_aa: CASSLGFGEANEQFF

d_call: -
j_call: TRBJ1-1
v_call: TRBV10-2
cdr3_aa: CASTVGGAGNTEAFF

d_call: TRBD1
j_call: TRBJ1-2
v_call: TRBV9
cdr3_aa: CASSVGGQGAPNYGYTF

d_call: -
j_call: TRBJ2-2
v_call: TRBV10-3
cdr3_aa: CAISESSSLNTGELFF

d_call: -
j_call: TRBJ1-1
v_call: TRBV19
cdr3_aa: CASSINGLWNTEAFF

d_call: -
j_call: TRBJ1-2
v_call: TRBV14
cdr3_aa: CASSQDSGYGYTF

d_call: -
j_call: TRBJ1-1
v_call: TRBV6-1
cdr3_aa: CASSQVGRAEAFF

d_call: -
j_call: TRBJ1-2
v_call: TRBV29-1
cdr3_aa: CSVAATVNYGYTF

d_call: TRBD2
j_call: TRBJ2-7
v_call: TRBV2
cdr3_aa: CASSPTSGRTNYEQYF

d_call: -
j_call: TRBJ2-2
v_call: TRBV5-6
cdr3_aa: CASSGLTGGLFF